Listed here are 7 T cell receptor beta chains from one sample, sequenced in a study of cytomegalovirus exposure and HLA in healthy donors. PCR primers comprised 60 Vbeta and 13 Jbeta primers. TCRdb's copy holds only in-frame clones and misses some; the assay was immunoSEQ multiplex PCR. The sample has about 260,000 clones, approximately 84% seen once; the top ten hold about 2%. The sequenced sample consisted of PBMCs. The receptors were gathered from a woman between 35 and 50 years old in good health and CMV-seropositive.

The chain has TRBV27 and TRBJ2-7; tentative D call: TRBD1 (6 bases). Germline loops: CDR1 MNHEY, CDR2 SMNVEV (reference sequence). This CDR3 is built from 15 residues. The V end was cut by 3 bases, the J end by 6 bases, with 18 bases between. The CDR3 sequence: CASSFLRDKFGEQYF. In nucleotides, the CDR3 is TGTGCCAGCAGTTTCCTCCGGGACAAGTTTGGCGAGCAGTACTTC.

The V gene is TRBV20-1, the J gene TRBJ2-7, with D perhaps TRBD2 (5 bases). Looked up from germline, CDR1 is DFQATT and CDR2 is SNEGSKA (reference sequence). The CDR3 consists of 11 residues. Between the trimmed V and J ends, which lost 5 bases and 6 bases, there was a span of 11 bases. The CDR3 DNA reads TGCAGTGCTCCCTTAGGAGGCGAGCAGTACTTC. Amino acids: CSAPLGGEQYF.

This rearrangement joins TRBV28 to TRBJ2-5; TRBD1 matches 7 bases. Unmatched junction bases numbered 7, after V lost 4 bases and J lost 2 bases. The germline gives CDR1 MDHEN, CDR2 SYDVKM. CDR3 size: 15 residues. The CDR3 spells CASSSNRGKQETQYF. Written as DNA, the CDR3 is TGTGCCAGCAGTTCTAACAGGGGCAAACAAGAGACCCAGTACTTC.

This sequence joins TRBV4-3 and TRBJ2-2; 10 nucleotides agree with TRBD2. Germline CDR1 is LGHNA and CDR2 is YSLEER. The V gene end was trimmed by 2 bases and the J gene end by 2 bases; junction bases not matched to a gene: 2. The CDR3 covers 16 residues. CDR3 sequence: CASSQTSGANTGELFF. Here the CDR3 DNA reads TGCGCCAGCAGCCAAACTAGCGGGGCCAACACCGGGGAGCTGTTTTTT.

The chain is built from TRBV4-2 and TRBJ1-6, with D maybe TRBD1 (6 bases). CDR3 length: 20 residues. CDR1 and CDR2 (germline): LGHNA, YNFKEQ. Trimming stripped 1 base from V and 0 bases from J, with 19 bases between. Written as DNA, the CDR3 is TGTGCCAGCAGCCAAGCCTCCGGAGCAGGGGAGAGCTCCTATAATTCACCCCTCCACTTT. It is translated as CASSQASGAGESSYNSPLHF.

There are a few counts of this clone. V gene TRBV7-3 combines with J gene TRBJ2-4; weak D call: TRBD1 (5 bases). The CDR3 spans 14 residues. Germline CDR1 reads SGHTA; CDR2 reads FQGTGA. The V and J ends lost 2 bases and 7 bases respectively, with 12 bases between them. The CDR3 region is CASSLPGQQNIQYF. The CDR3 DNA sequence: TGTGCCAGCAGCTTACCAGGGCAGCAGAACATTCAGTACTTC. The full variable domain, with the rest looked up from reference TRBV7-3 and TRBJ2-4, is GAGVSQTPSNKVTEKGKYVELRCDPISGHTALYWYRQSLGQGPEFLIYFQGTGAADDSGLPNDRFFAVRPEGSVSTLKIQRTERGDSAVYLCASSLPGQQNIQYFGAGTRLSVL.

This rearrangement joins TRBV7-9 to TRBJ1-4, with 7 bases lining up with TRBD1. Germline trimming cut 5 bases from V and 8 bases from J; bases unmatched to any gene: 8. CDR3 size: 14 residues. CDR1 and CDR2 (germline): SEHNR, FQNEAQ (reference sequence). The CDR3, as DNA: TGTGCCAGCAGCCCAGGGGGACAAAGGGAAAAACTGTTTTTT. Translating it yields CASSPGGQREKLFF.